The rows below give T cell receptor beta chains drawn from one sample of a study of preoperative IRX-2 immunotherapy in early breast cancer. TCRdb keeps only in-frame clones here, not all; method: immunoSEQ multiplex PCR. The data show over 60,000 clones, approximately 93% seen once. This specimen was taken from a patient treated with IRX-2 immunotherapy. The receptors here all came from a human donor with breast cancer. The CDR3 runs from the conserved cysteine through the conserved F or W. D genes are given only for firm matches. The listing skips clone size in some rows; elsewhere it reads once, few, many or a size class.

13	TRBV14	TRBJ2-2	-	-	TGTGCCAGCCTAAGCGGACTGGCCGGGGAGCTGTTTTTT	CASLSGLAGELFF
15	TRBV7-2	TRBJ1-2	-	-	TGTGCCAGCAGCTTAGAGAAACCGGGGCAATACGGCTACACCTTC	CASSLEKPGQYGYTF
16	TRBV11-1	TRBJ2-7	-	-	TGTGCCAGCAGCCGATTCATGGGGCAGGGGAGGTACGAGCAGTACTTC	CASSRFMGQGRYEQYF
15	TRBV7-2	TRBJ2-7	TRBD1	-	TGTGCCAGCAGCTTATCAGGGGGCGGATACTACGAGCAGTACTTC	CASSLSGGGYYEQYF
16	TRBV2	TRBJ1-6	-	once	TGTGCCAGCAGTGAATCCAGAAGCTCCTATAATTCACCCCTCCACTTT	CASSESRSSYNSPLHF
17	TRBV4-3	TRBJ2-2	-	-	TGCGCCAGCAGCCAAGGGAGTACCGGGGCATACGCTGGGGAGCTGTTTTTT	CASSQGSTGAYAGELFF
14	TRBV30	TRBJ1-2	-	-	TGTGCCTGGAGTCAGGCCGGCAGGGGCTATGGCTACACCTTC	CAWSQAGRGYGYTF
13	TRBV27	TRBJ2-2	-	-	TGTGCCAGCAGGGAATACGGGATCGGGGAGCTGTTTTTT	CASREYGIGELFF
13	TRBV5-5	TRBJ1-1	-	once	TGTGCCAGCAGCTTGGGACCGAACACTGAAGCTTTCTTT	CASSLGPNTEAFF
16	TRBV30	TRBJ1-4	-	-	TGTGCCTGGAAGTCGAAACTCACAGGGATTTTGGAAAAACTGTTTTTT	CAWKSKLTGILEKLFF
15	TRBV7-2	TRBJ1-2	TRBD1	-	TGTGCCAGCAGCTACAGGGGGGGGACCAACTATGGCTACACCTTC	CASSYRGGTNYGYTF
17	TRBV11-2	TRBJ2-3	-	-	TGTGCCAGCACTCTAGGCTCGGGGGGCTTCAGCACAGATACGCAGTATTTT	CASTLGSGGFSTDTQYF
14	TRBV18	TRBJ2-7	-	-	TGTGCCAGCTCACCCCCGGCCTCTGACGGGGAGCAGTACTTC	CASSPPASDGEQYF
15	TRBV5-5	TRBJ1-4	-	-	TGTGCCAGCAGCCCCGGTGGGGGGTGGGATGAAAAACTGTTTTTT	CASSPGGGWDEKLFF
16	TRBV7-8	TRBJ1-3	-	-	TGTGCCAGCAGCTTAGAGCGTGCCTACTCTGGAAACACCATATATTTT	CASSLERAYSGNTIYF
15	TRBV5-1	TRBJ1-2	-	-	TGCGCCAGCAGCTTGGAGACAGGAGGGGGCTATGGCTACACCTTC	CASSLETGGGYGYTF
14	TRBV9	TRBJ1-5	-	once	TGTGCCAGCAGCGTAGGGCAGGGAGGGCAGCCCCAGCATTTT	CASSVGQGGQPQHF
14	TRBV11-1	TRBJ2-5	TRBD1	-	TGTGCCAGCAGCTTGGACAGGGGGCGAGAGACCCAGTACTTC	CASSLDRGRETQYF
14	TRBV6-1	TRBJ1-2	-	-	TGTGCCAGCACCGAATTTGTCGTCGGCTATGGCTACACCTTC	CASTEFVVGYGYTF
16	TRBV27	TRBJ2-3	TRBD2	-	TGTGCCAGCAGTTTAGCGCTAGCGGGAGCCACAGATACGCAGTATTTT	CASSLALAGATDTQYF
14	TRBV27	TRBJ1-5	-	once	TGTGCCAGCAGTTTAATGGCTTCCAACCAGCCCCAGCATTTT	CASSLMASNQPQHF
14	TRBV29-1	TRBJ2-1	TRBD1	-	TGCAGCGTTGATCTGACAGGGAAACACAATGAGCAGTTCTTC	CSVDLTGKHNEQFF
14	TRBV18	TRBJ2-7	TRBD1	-	TGTGCCAGCTCCCCCGGGACAGAAACCTACGAGCAGTACTTC	CASSPGTETYEQYF
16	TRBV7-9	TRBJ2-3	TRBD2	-	TGTGCCAGCAGCTGGACTAGCGGGAGTTGGACAGATACGCAGTATTTT	CASSWTSGSWTDTQYF
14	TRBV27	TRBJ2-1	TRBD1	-	TGTGCCAGCAGTTTTAACAGGGGGCACGGTGAGCAGTTCTTC	CASSFNRGHGEQFF
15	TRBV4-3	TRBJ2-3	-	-	TGCGCCAGCAGCTACAACTTAGACAGATCAGATACGCAGTATTTT	CASSYNLDRSDTQYF
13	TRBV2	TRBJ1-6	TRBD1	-	TGTGCCAGCAAAAGGACAGGGAATTCACCCCTCCACTTT	CASKRTGNSPLHF